This T cell receptor beta chain was found in a study of blood T cell repertoires in COVID-19. As for the study in general: PBMCs, B-cell-depleted T cells, or T cells provided the cDNA or gDNA that made up the material.

Profiling relied on immunoSEQ multiplex PCR, and the TCRdb table lists in-frame clones only, not all of them. In the table there are 150,000 or so clones, around two thirds of which are singletons. Trimming at V came to 8 bases and at J to 0 bases, leaving 3 bases not matched to a gene. CDR1 and CDR2 from the germline V gene are GTSNPN and SVGIG (reference sequence). The CDR3 loop spans 12 amino acids. This chain joins TRBV30 and TRBJ1-1; 7 bases are shared with TRBD1. This sequence was found in a woman older than 75 with acute or convalescent COVID-19. The sample consisted of peripheral blood. The CDR3 DNA reads as TGTGCCGCAGACAGGGTGAACACTGAAGCTTTCTTT. Translation: CAADRVNTEAFF.